The next 14 T cell receptor beta chains were all read from a single sample in a study of blood T cell repertoires in COVID-19. Generated by immunoSEQ multiplex PCR, the TCRdb table keeps only in-frame clones and is missing some. The profile shows about 200,000 clones, more than 75% of them singletons. Specimen: PBMCs or T cells enriched from blood (not recorded which). These TCRs come from a woman aged 50 to 60 with acute COVID-19.

The chain is built from TRBV4-2 and TRBJ2-3, with a weak D call TRBD2 (7 bases). Germline V gives CDR1 LGHNA, CDR2 YNFKEQ. With 0 bases removed from V and 6 bases from J, the gap between germline ends came to 16 bases. The CDR3 covers 16 residues. CDR3 residues: CASSQDTLKGGDTQYF. CDR3 sequence (DNA): TGTGCCAGCAGCCAAGATACACTAAAGGGGGGGGATACGCAGTATTTT.

The genes are TRBV4-2 and TRBJ1-2; the D gene is possibly TRBD1 (5 bases). CDR1 and CDR2 from the germline V gene are LGHNA and YNFKEQ. The CDR3 totals 15 residues. V lost 0 bases and J lost 4, with 12 bases in between. CDR3 DNA: TGTGCCAGCAGCCAAGAACCATCCAGGGCCTATGGCTACACCTTC. It encodes CASSQEPSRAYGYTF.

This clone was found once. The chain joins TRBV28 to TRBJ1-5; perhaps TRBD1 as D (5 bases). V shed 6 bases and J shed 7 bases, with 10 bases lying between them. Germline CDR1 reads MDHEN; CDR2 reads SYDVKM. This CDR3 is built from 12 residues. In DNA form, the CDR3 reads TGTGCCAGCAGGGGGCCTGCCCAGCCCCAGCATTTT. Translation: CASRGPAQPQHF.

The sample holds a few counts of this clone. The gene calls are TRBV29-1 and TRBJ1-2; unclear D gene. V lost 2 bases to trimming and J lost 3 bases, with 13 bases between them. From germline, CDR1 is SQVTM and CDR2 ANQGSEA. The CDR3 consists of 14 residues. The CDR3: CSVEKERSYYGYTF. The CDR3 nucleotides are TGCAGCGTTGAAAAGGAGCGCAGCTACTATGGCTACACCTTC. Full variable domain (remainder filled in from reference TRBV29-1 and TRBJ1-2): SAVISQKPSRDICQRGTSLTIQCQVDSQVTMMFWYRQQPGQSLTLIATANQGSEATYESGFVIDKFPISRPNLTFSTLTVSNMSPEDSSIYLCSVEKERSYYGYTFGSGTRLTVV.

This clone has a handful of counts. The chain joins TRBV6-1 to TRBJ2-3; tentative D call: TRBD2 (7 bases). The germline V gene encodes CDR1 MNHNS and CDR2 SASEGT. V was clipped by 2 bases and J by 4 bases, with 13 bases between them. The CDR3 sequence is 15 residues long. CDR3 nucleotides: TGTGCCAGCAGTGAATCGGGGGGCGGGGCAGATACGCAGTATTTT. Translated: CASSESGGGADTQYF.

This chain connects TRBV6-4 to TRBJ1-6, with TRBD1 as a possible D gene (5 bases). Germline CDR1 is MRHNA and CDR2 is SNTAGT. V was pared by 0 bases and J by 7 bases, with 7 bases between. This CDR3 is 14 amino acids long. The CDR3 here is CASSDSSGNSPLHF. The CDR3 DNA sequence: TGTGCCAGCAGTGACTCGTCAGGGAATTCACCCCTCCACTTT.

The V call is TRBV7-3, the J call TRBJ2-3, with TRBD2 as a possible D gene (5 bases). Germline values: CDR1 SGHTA, CDR2 FQGTGA. This CDR3 has 16 amino acids. V shed 2 bases and J shed 2 bases, with 14 bases lying between them. Here the CDR3 reads CASSLLGGRYTDTQYF. The CDR3 DNA reads as TGTGCCAGCAGCTTATTAGGCGGGCGTTACACAGATACGCAGTATTTT.

The rearrangement links TRBV11-3 to TRBJ2-2, with D possibly matching TRBD1 (5 bases). Germline V gene data show CDR1 as SGHNT and CDR2 as YENEEA. The CDR3 length is 14 residues. V lost 2 bases and J 3 bases, leaving 7 bases between the germline ends. The CDR3 reads CASSLLGDTGELFF. The CDR3 DNA reads as TGTGCCAGCAGCTTATTAGGGGACACCGGGGAGCTGTTTTTT.

The sample holds a few counts of this clone. The chain employs TRBV28 and TRBJ1-2; 7 nucleotides match TRBD1. The CDR3 contains 13 residues. CDR1 is MDHEN and CDR2 is SYDVKM in the germline V gene. V dropped 6 bases and J dropped 2; count of bases not matched to a gene: 3. CDR3 residues: CASRPGQNYGYTF. CDR3 nucleotide sequence: TGTGCCAGCAGACCGGGACAGAACTATGGCTACACCTTC.

This clone was counted only a few times. The genes are TRBV11-2 and TRBJ1-4; the match to TRBD1 covers 8 bases. V lost 6 bases to trimming and J lost 8 bases; unmatched junction nucleotides: 5. CDR1 is SGHAT and CDR2 is FQNNGV in the germline V gene. The CDR3 consists of 13 residues. In nucleotides, the CDR3 is TGTGCCAGCAGTTCCGGACAGGGCGAAAAACTGTTTTTT. This encodes CASSSGQGEKLFF.

The chain joins TRBV5-4 to TRBJ1-2; a weak D match, TRBD1 (5 bases). V lost 3 bases, J lost 5 bases, and 14 bases lay in between. CDR1 is SGHNT and CDR2 is YYREEE in the germline V gene (reference sequence). The CDR3 covers 14 residues. For the CDR3, the DNA is TGTGCCAGCAGCTACCGCGGGGGAGTTTATGGCTACACCTTC. Its translation: CASSYRGGVYGYTF.

The chain combines TRBV29-1 with TRBJ2-2; 11 nucleotides match TRBD2. With 4 bases clipped from V and 7 bases from J, the junction kept 11 bases outside the gene matches. Looked up from germline, CDR1 is SQVTM and CDR2 is ANQGSEA. CDR3 length equals 16 residues. The CDR3 region has the DNA TGCAGCGTTGGTATTAGCGGGGGGGCCGGGATCGGGGAGCTGTTTTTT. Its translation is CSVGISGGAGIGELFF.

The chain carries TRBV5-6 and TRBJ1-2, with unresolved D. The CDR3 loop spans 16 amino acids. Germline CDR1 SGHDT, CDR2 YYEEEE. Trimming removed 2 bases from V and 8 bases from J, with 22 bases in between. The CDR3 DNA follows: TGTGCCAGCAGCTTAAAGAATAACGAGGAGGTCTGGGGCTACACCTTC. Amino acid sequence: CASSLKNNEEVWGYTF. Supplemented by reference TRBV5-6 and TRBJ1-2, the full variable domain reads DAGVTQSPTHLIKTRGQQVTLRCSPKSGHDTVSWYQQALGQGPQFIFQYYEEEERQRGNFPDRFSGHQFPNYSSELNVNALLLGDSALYLCASSLKNNEEVWGYTFGSGTRLTVV.

The chain links TRBV24-1 to TRBJ2-1; TRBD2 is a possible D gene (5 bases). Germline CDR1 is KGHDR and CDR2 is SFDVKD. V lost 6 bases, J lost 0 bases, and 11 bases lay in between. The CDR3 has 15 residues. The CDR3: CATSSRVNSYNEQFF. The CDR3 coding sequence is TGTGCCACCAGTTCGAGGGTTAACTCCTACAATGAGCAGTTCTTC.